Listed below are T cell receptor beta chains from one sample, sequenced in a study of human T cells and chemical hapten exposure. TCRdb itself ran the RACE reads through MiXCR, one entry per CDR3 protein. In the table there are around 110,000 distinct CDR3 sequences, about 11% of which are singletons. The sample in question was whole blood, obtained in connection with sensitization to the hapten diphenylcyclopropenone (DPC). Every receptor here comes from a woman between 45 and 65 years old with alopecia areata. Some clones in this sample may be carry-over from other donors' samples. Each CDR3 is given without its conserved first and last residue. The D gene is left open where the match is weak. Size is omitted from some rows. Given values are once, few, many or a class for expanded clones.

abundance: few; d_gene: -; v_gene: TRBV9; CDR3aa: ASSVDLSNEKLF
abundance: -; d_gene: -; v_gene: TRBV28; CDR3aa: ASSLLGGHDEQF
abundance: many; d_gene: -; v_gene: TRBV11-2; CDR3aa: ASSYNEQF
abundance: -; d_gene: TRBD2; v_gene: TRBV11-2; CDR3aa: ASSLEPSGGMY
abundance: many; d_gene: -; v_gene: TRBV6-5; CDR3aa: ASSSQGFSNQPQH
abundance: many; d_gene: TRBD1; v_gene: TRBV6-5; CDR3aa: ASSRSGQGFYEQY
abundance: -; d_gene: -; v_gene: TRBV5-5; CDR3aa: ASSLLEGGFVDTQY
abundance: few; d_gene: -; v_gene: TRBV5-1; CDR3aa: ASSLELAYQETQY
abundance: many; d_gene: -; v_gene: TRBV4-3; CDR3aa: ASSQDLAGHPSTDTQY
abundance: few; d_gene: -; v_gene: TRBV12-2; CDR3aa: ARPERREEDHDTQY
abundance: -; d_gene: -; v_gene: TRBV24-1; CDR3aa: ATRDWGTDTQY
abundance: few; d_gene: -; v_gene: TRBV12-3/TRBV12-4; CDR3aa: ASSLFGGYEQY
abundance: -; d_gene: -; v_gene: TRBV28; CDR3aa: ASSLSGRGSYEQY
abundance: many; d_gene: -; v_gene: TRBV6-2/TRBV6-3; CDR3aa: ASTLGGPSDEQY
abundance: many; d_gene: TRBD2; v_gene: TRBV4-2; CDR3aa: ASSQGSAGGSSTDTQY
abundance: few; d_gene: TRBD2; v_gene: TRBV7-2; CDR3aa: ASSLGTSGPRGSYNEQF
abundance: many; d_gene: -; v_gene: TRBV5-6; CDR3aa: ASSLEWGEKNTEAF
abundance: -; d_gene: -; v_gene: TRBV9; CDR3aa: ASSGVFYGYT
abundance: -; d_gene: -; v_gene: TRBV28; CDR3aa: ASSFTGNSGNTIY
abundance: few; d_gene: -; v_gene: TRBV20-1; CDR3aa: SSRLIGYEQY
abundance: -; d_gene: -; v_gene: TRBV12-3/TRBV12-4; CDR3aa: ASSYGQSGQPQH
abundance: -; d_gene: -; v_gene: TRBV6-6; CDR3aa: ASSYGPRTEAF
abundance: few; d_gene: -; v_gene: TRBV4-1; CDR3aa: ASSPGEGVETQY
abundance: few; d_gene: -; v_gene: TRBV4-1; CDR3aa: ASSQDSSWANVLT
abundance: few; d_gene: -; v_gene: TRBV29-1; CDR3aa: SVSTGGNQPQH
abundance: few; d_gene: TRBD1; v_gene: TRBV12-3/TRBV12-4; CDR3aa: ASSPGTVYLH
abundance: few; d_gene: -; v_gene: TRBV20-1; CDR3aa: SLGDTQY
abundance: many; d_gene: TRBD2; v_gene: TRBV20-1; CDR3aa: SATGLAGERADTQY
abundance: many; d_gene: -; v_gene: TRBV2; CDR3aa: ASRPPDRTAPDTQY
abundance: few; d_gene: -; v_gene: TRBV7-9; CDR3aa: ASTQGRGGGAF
abundance: few; d_gene: -; v_gene: TRBV5-5; CDR3aa: ASRPPGSDRNEQF
abundance: few; d_gene: -; v_gene: TRBV7-8; CDR3aa: ASSLRRRTGANVLT
abundance: few; d_gene: -; v_gene: TRBV2; CDR3aa: ASSLIPDRQNTEAF
abundance: few; d_gene: TRBD1; v_gene: TRBV27; CDR3aa: ASSLGQGARGWY
abundance: many; d_gene: -; v_gene: TRBV11-2; CDR3aa: ASSLGGSATQY
abundance: once; d_gene: TRBD2; v_gene: TRBV5-6; CDR3aa: ASSLGTSETEQY